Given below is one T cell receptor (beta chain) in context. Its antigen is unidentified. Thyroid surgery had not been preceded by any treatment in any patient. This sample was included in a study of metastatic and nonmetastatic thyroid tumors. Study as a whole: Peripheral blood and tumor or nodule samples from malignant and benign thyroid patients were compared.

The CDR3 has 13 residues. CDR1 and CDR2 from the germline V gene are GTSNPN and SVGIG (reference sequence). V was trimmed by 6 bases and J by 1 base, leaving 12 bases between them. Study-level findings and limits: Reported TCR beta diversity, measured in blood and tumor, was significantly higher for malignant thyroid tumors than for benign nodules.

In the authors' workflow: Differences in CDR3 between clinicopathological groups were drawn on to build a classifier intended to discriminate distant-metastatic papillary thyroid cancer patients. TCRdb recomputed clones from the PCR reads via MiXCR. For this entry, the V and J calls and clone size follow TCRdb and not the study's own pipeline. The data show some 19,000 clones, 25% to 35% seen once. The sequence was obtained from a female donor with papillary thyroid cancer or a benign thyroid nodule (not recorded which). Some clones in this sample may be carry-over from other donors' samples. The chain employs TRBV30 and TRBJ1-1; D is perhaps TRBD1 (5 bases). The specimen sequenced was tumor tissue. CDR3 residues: CACIRQTNTEAFF. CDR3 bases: TGTGCCTGCATAAGACAGACGAACACTGAAGCTTTCTTT. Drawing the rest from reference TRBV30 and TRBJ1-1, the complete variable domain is SQTIHQWPATLVQPVGSPLSLECTVEGTSNPNLYWYRQAAGRGLQLLFYSVGIGQISSEVPQNLSASRPQDRQFILSSKKLLLSDSGFYLCACIRQTNTEAFFGQGTRLTVV.